The present entry profiles one T cell receptor (beta chain) with its context. Antigen specificity is unknown. CDR1 and CDR2 from the germline V gene are SGHDT and YYEEEE. CDR3 length: 11 amino acids. V dropped 3 bases and J dropped 7 bases, with 8 bases sitting between them. The sample belongs to a study of cytomegalovirus exposure and HLA in healthy donors. Study context: The roughly 130 validation repertoires, a later analysis reported, used the same platform as the 666 repertoires from the first cohort.

Points from the study as a whole: Through in vitro validation, three CMV-associated chains were shown to be specific for CMV antigens.

The method was immunoSEQ multiplex PCR; TCRdb's version includes in-frame clones alone and lacks a portion of them. The table has over 200,000 clones, roughly 90% seen once. What was sequenced was PBMCs. The chain combines TRBV5-6 with TRBJ2-7; D call uncertain. The sequence was obtained from a woman aged 18-29 years in good health and CMV-seronegative. The DNA of the CDR3 is TGTGCCAGCAGCTCAGGTCCAGAGCAGTACGTC. Protein product: CASSSGPEQYV.